The text below deals with one T cell receptor beta chain. The germline V gene encodes CDR1 SGHRS and CDR2 YFSETQ. The CDR3 is 13 amino acids. V lost 4 bases and J lost 6; bases outside the gene matches: 0. The data were obtained in a study of blood T cell repertoires in COVID-19. Study-level background: The United States, Italy and Spain provided the acute and convalescent COVID-19 samples. Nucleic acid was either cDNA or gDNA, and it came from T cells, B-cell-depleted T cells, or PBMCs.

As originally analysed: Reference gene primers were amplified, and this amplification served to estimate nucleated cell counts. Only in-frame clones appear in the TCRdb table, and some are missing; sequencing was by immunoSEQ multiplex PCR. V and J calls and clone size follow that table, whereas D and trimming were derived from the DNA. The sample includes 200,000 to 300,000 clones, approximately 80% of them seen just once. Sequencing was carried out using peripheral blood. This receptor was obtained from a woman in her fifties or sixties with active or convalescent COVID-19. The genes are TRBV5-1 and TRBJ2-2, with 10 bases fitting TRBD1. CDR3 protein: CASSGQGAGELFF. CDR3 bases: TGCGCCAGCAGCGGACAGGGGGCCGGGGAGCTGTTTTTT. The full variable domain, rest sourced from reference TRBV5-1 and TRBJ2-2, is KAGVTQTPRYLIKTRGQQVTLSCSPISGHRSVSWYQQTPGQGLQFLFEYFSETQRNKGNFPGRFSGRQFSNSRSEMNVSTLELGDSALYLCASSGQGAGELFFGEGSRLTVL.